The sequence of this T cell receptor beta chain was determined in a study of blood T cell repertoires in COVID-19. Repertoires were generated with immunoSEQ multiplex PCR, while TCRdb's copy carries only in-frame clones and drops some. The table lists hundreds of thousands of clones, 79% of them singletons. V dropped 0 bases and J dropped 4 bases, with 9 bases sitting between them. Germline lookup yields CDR1 SGHRS and CDR2 YFSETQ. The CDR3 contains 14 residues. This TCR was sampled from a middle-aged woman with active or convalescent COVID-19. What was sequenced was peripheral blood. V is TRBV5-1 and J is TRBJ2-3, with D hard to call. The CDR3 protein is CASSLASSADTQYF. The CDR3 DNA reads as TGCGCCAGCAGCTTGGCTAGTTCGGCAGATACGCAGTATTTT.